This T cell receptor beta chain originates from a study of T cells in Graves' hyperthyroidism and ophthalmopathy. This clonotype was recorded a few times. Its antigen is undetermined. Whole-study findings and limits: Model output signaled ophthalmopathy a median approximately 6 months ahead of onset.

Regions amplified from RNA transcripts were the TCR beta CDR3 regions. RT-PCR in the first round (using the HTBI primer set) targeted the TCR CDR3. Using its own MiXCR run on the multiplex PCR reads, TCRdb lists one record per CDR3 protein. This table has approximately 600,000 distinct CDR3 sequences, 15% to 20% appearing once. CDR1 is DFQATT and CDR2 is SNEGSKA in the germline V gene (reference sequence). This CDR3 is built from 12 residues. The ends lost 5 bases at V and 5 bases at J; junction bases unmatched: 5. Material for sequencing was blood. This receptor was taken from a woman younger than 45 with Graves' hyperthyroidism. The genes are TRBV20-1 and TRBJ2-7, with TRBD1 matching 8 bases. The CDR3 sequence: CSASRTGNEQYF. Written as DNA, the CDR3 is TGCAGTGCTTCTAGGACAGGGAACGAGCAGTACTTC.